The present entry profiles one T cell receptor (beta chain) with its context. Antigen specificity is unknown. It was with 60 Vbeta and 13 Jbeta primers that the PCR ran. Produced via immunoSEQ multiplex PCR; TCRdb's table is partial and in-frame only. In the table there are 200,000 to 250,000 clones, about four fifths of which are singletons. This sample is part of a study of cytomegalovirus exposure and HLA in healthy donors. Notes on the study in general: The authors enumerated 164 TCR beta chains as linked to cytomegalovirus.

The clonotype originates from a man between 25 and 39 years old in good health and CMV-seronegative. Sequenced sample: PBMCs.

CDR3 protein: CASSGTGGGNSPLHF. CDR3 DNA: TGCGCCAGCAGCGGGACAGGGGGTGGTAATTCACCCCTCCACTTT. The chain couples TRBV5-1 to TRBJ1-6; 11 bases line up with TRBD1. The germline V gene has CDR1 SGHRS and CDR2 YFSETQ. Trimming at V came to 4 bases and at J to 6 bases, leaving 3 bases not matched to a gene. The CDR3 contains 15 residues. Looking up the rest from reference TRBV5-1 and TRBJ1-6 gives the full variable domain: KAGVTQTPRYLIKTRGQQVTLSCSPISGHRSVSWYQQTPGQGLQFLFEYFSETQRNKGNFPGRFSGRQFSNSRSEMNVSTLELGDSALYLCASSGTGGGNSPLHFGNGTRLTVT.